The entry that follows covers one T cell receptor (beta chain) sequence. This clone has only one observation. This receptor's antigen is unknown. Qualities for individual bases were not recorded, and no much larger clone is one base off. TCRbeta CDR3 regions were amplified from genomic DNA using the immunoSEQ Assay, a bias-controlled multiplex PCR. Turning to the authors' computational methods: The number of nucleated cells in each sample was estimated by amplification of reference gene primers within the assay. To quantify the absolute abundance of each unique TCRbeta CDR3 rearrangement, sequence reads were collapsed and filtered. For each sample, productive Simpson clonality was calculated as the square root of Simpson's diversity index over productive rearrangements. TCRdb holds this immuneACCESS table with in-frame rearrangements only. Some clones are missing; in checked studies, unresolved V genes explain under half, and the rest has no known cause. The V and J calls and the clone size are those of that table, but D and trimming were determined from the DNA. This sample lists hundreds of thousands of clones; about 88% were detected once. About 0.93% of the sample comes from the top ten.

Collaborating institutions collected whole blood in K2EDTA tubes following their own protocols. For TCRbeta analysis, collaborators shipped samples as frozen whole blood, isolated PBMCs, or DNA extracted from either of those sample types. The data are from a study of blood T cell repertoires in COVID-19 (dated by TCRdb to 2020 to 2021). With regard to the full study: The collaborator samples originated in the United States, Italy and Spain and spanned the acute and convalescent phases of COVID-19. The material from the prospective study consisted of cDNA or gDNA derived from T cells, B-cell-depleted T cells, or PBMCs. Deeply sampled blood TCRbeta repertoires from subjects exposed to, actively infected with, or recovered from COVID-19 were included in the dataset. The repertoires were made available in a free public database intended to serve as a resource for research on the immune response to SARS-CoV-2. The samples were drawn from the first 160 participants of the ongoing ImmuneRACE study and from 1,254 subjects provided by 6 global collaborators. A de-identified subject ID, COVID-19 status, age in years and sex were almost always included in the sample metadata. Where HLA class I and class II types were available, the types were taken from metadata supplied by the sample provider, not from assay-based typing. The research as a whole found: The amount of clinical and demographic metadata varied by source and participant and was provided uncurated.

From its cysteine to its phenylalanine, the CDR3 spans 12 amino acids. Only the CDR3 portion is preserved as DNA: 36 bases, with reading frame beginning at the first base. Per the germline V gene, SQVTM is the CDR1 and ANQGSEA is the CDR2. Clipping removes 7 bases from V and 8 bases from J, with 9 as the unmatched junction base count. The sequencing input was peripheral blood. The rearrangement joined TRBV29-1 to TRBJ1-2, with 8 central nucleotides matching TRBD1. The TCR originated in a man aged 40-55 years with acute or convalescent COVID-19. The CDR3: CSGRTGKVGYTF. The DNA sequence reads TGCAGCGGACGGACAGGGAAGGTGGGCTACACCTTC.